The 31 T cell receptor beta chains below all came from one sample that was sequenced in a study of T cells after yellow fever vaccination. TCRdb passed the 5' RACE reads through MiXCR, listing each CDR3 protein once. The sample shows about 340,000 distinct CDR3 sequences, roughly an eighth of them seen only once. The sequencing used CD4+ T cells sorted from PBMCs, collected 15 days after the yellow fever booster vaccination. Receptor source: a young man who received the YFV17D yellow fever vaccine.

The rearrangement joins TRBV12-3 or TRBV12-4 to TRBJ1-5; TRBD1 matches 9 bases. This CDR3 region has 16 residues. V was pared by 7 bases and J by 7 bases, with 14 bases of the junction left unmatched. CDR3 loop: CASNPGLGGQGQPQHF. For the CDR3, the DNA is TGTGCCAGCAACCCCGGCCTCGGGGGACAGGGACAGCCCCAGCATTTT.

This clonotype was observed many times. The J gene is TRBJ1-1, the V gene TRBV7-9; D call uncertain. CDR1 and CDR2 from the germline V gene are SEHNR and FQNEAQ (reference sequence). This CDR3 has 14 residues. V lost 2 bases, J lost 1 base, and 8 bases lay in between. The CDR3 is CASSLIAGNTEAFF. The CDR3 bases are TGTGCCAGCAGCTTAATAGCGGGGAACACTGAAGCTTTCTTT.

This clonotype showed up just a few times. CDR3 sequence reads: CASSVAGQGGTGELFF. The CDR3 DNA is TGTGCCAGCAGCGTAGCTGGACAGGGCGGTACCGGGGAGCTGTTTTTT. The V gene is TRBV9, the J gene TRBJ2-2, with 8 bases lining up with TRBD1. Germline V gene data show CDR1 as SGDLS and CDR2 as YYNGEE. This CDR3 comprises 16 residues. V lost 0 bases and J lost 5; bases outside the gene matches: 6.

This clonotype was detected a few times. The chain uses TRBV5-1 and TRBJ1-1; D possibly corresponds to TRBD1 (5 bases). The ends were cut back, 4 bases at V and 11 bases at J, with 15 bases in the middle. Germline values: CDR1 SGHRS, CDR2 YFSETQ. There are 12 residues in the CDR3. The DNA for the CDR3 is TGCGCCAGCAGCCTTGACGGGACTGGGGCTTTCTTT. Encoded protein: CASSLDGTGAFF.

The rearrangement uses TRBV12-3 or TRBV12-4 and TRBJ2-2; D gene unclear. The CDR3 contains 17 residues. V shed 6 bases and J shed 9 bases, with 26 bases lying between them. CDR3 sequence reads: CASRRSQGRPPARELFF. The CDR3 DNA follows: TGTGCCAGCAGGAGGAGCCAAGGAAGGCCCCCCGCCCGGGAGCTGTTTTTT.

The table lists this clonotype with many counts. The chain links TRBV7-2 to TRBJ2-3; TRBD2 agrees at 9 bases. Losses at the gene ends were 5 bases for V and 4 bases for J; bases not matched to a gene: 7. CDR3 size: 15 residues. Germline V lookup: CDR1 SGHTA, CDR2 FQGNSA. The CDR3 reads CASSRNSGSADTQYF. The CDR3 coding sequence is TGTGCCAGCAGCCGAAATAGCGGGAGCGCAGATACGCAGTATTTT.

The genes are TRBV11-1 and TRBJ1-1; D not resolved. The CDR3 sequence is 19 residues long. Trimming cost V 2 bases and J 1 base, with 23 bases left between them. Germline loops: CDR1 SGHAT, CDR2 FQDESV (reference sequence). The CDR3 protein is CASSLWVLGLGAGNTEAFF. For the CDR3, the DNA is TGTGCCAGCAGCTTATGGGTCCTAGGTCTGGGAGCAGGGAACACTGAAGCTTTCTTT.

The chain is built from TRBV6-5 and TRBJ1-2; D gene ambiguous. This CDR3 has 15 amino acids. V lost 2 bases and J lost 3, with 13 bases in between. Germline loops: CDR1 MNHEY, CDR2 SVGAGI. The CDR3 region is CASSYTTTAYYGYTF. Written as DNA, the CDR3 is TGTGCCAGCAGTTACACGACGACGGCGTACTATGGCTACACCTTC.

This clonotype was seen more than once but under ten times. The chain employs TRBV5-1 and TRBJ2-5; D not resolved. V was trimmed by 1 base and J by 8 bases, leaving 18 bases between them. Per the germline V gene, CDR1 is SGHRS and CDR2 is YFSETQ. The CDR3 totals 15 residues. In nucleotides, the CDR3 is TGCGCCAGCAGCTTGTTTACGGACGTCGCTGAAACCCAGTACTTC. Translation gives CASSLFTDVAETQYF.

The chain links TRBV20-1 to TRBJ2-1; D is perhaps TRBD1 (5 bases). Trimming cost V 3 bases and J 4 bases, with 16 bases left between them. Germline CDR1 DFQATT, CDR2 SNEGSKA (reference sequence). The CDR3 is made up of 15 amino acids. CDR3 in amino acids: CSASGREVGYNEQFF. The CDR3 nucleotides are TGCAGTGCTAGTGGCAGGGAAGTCGGATACAATGAGCAGTTCTTC.

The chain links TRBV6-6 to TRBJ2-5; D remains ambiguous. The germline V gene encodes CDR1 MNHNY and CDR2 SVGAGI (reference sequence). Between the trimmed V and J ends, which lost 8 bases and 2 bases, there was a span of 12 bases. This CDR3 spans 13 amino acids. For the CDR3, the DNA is TGTGCCAGCGTCATACAGACTCAAGAGACCCAGTACTTC. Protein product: CASVIQTQETQYF.

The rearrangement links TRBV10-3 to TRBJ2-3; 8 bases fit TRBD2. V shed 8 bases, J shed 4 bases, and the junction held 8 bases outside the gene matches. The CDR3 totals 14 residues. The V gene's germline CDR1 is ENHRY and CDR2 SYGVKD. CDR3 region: CAISAGGAPDTQYF. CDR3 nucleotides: TGTGCCATCTCTGCCGGGGGGGCACCAGATACGCAGTATTTT.

CDR3 in DNA: TGTGCCAGCAATTTGGCGGGGGAGGTGCCCGGGGAGCTGTTTTTT. Its translation: CASNLAGEVPGELFF. The gene calls are TRBV12-3 or TRBV12-4 and TRBJ2-2; 7 bases line up with TRBD2. V lost 7 bases, J lost 6 bases, and 11 bases stayed unmatched. This CDR3 has 15 residues.

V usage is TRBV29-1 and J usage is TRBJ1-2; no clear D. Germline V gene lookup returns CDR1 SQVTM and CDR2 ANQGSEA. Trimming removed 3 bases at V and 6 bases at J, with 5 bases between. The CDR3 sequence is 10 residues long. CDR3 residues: CSVEANGYTF. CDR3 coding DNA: TGCAGCGTTGAGGCGAATGGCTACACCTTC.

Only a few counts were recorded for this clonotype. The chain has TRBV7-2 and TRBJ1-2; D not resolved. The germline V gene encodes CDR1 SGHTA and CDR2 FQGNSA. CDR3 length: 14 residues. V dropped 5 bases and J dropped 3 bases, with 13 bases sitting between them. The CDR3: CASSQPAGDYGYTF. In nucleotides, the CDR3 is TGTGCCAGCAGCCAACCGGCAGGCGACTATGGCTACACCTTC.

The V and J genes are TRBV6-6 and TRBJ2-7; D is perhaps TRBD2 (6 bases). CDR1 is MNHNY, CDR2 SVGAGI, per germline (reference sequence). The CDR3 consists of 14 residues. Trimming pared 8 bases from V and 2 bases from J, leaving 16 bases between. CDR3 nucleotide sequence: TGTGCCAGCCGAACCGCGGAGGGAACCTACGAGCAGTACGTC. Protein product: CASRTAEGTYEQYV.

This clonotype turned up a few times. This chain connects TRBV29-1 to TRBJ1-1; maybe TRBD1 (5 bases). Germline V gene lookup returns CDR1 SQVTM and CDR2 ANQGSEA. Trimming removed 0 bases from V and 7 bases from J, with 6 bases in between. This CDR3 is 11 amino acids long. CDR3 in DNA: TGCAGCGTTGAAGACGGGGGTGAAGCTTTCTTT. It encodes CSVEDGGEAFF.

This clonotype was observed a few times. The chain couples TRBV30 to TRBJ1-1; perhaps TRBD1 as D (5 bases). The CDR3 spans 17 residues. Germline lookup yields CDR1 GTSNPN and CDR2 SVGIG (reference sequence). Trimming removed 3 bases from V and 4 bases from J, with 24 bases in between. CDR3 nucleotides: TGTGCCTGGAGATTAAGGATTGGCAGGGACGGGGCCACTGAAGCTTTCTTT. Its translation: CAWRLRIGRDGATEAFF.

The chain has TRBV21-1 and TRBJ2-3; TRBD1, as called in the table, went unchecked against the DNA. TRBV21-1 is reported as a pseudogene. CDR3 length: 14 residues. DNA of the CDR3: TGTGCCAGCAGCAGCCGGGACACCACAGATACGCAGTATTTT. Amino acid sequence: CASSSRDTTDTQYF.

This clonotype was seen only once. CDR3: CASQRLAGGTDTQYF. In DNA, the CDR3 is TGTGCCAGTCAACGACTAGCGGGGGGCACAGATACGCAGTATTTT. The genes are TRBV2 and TRBJ2-3, with 12 bases identical to TRBD2. This CDR3 contains 15 residues. The germline CDR1 and CDR2 sequences are SNHLY and FYNNEI. The junction had 5 bases not matched to a gene; V was cut back by 9 bases and J by 1 base.

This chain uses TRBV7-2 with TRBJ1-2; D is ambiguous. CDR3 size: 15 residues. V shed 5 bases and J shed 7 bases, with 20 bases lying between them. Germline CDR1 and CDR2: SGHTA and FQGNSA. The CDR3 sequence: CASSRQNPTWGGYTF. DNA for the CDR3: TGTGCCAGCAGCCGTCAGAATCCCACATGGGGTGGCTACACCTTC.

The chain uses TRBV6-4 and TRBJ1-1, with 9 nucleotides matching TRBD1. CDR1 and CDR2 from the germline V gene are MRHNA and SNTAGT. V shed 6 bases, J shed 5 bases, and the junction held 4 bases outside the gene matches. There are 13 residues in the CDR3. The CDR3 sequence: CASRGQGWTEAFF. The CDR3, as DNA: TGTGCCAGCAGGGGACAGGGATGGACTGAAGCTTTCTTT.

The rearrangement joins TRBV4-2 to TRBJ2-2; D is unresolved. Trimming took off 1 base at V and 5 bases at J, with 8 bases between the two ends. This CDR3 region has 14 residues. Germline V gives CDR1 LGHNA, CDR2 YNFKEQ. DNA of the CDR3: TGTGCCAGCAGCCAAGCGGTAGGGACCGGGGAGCTGTTTTTT. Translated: CASSQAVGTGELFF.

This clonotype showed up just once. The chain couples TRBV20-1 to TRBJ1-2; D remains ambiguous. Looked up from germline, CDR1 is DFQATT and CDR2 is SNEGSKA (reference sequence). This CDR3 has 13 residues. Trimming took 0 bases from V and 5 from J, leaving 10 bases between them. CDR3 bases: TGCAGTGCTAGAGATGACGGATCATATGGCTACACCTTC. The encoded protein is CSARDDGSYGYTF.

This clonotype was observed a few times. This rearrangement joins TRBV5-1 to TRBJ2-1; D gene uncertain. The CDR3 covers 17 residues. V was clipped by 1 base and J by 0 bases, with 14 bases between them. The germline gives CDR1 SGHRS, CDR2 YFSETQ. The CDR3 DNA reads TGCGCCAGCAGCTTGAATTTCCGGCTTAGCTCCTACAATGAGCAGTTCTTC. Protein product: CASSLNFRLSSYNEQFF.

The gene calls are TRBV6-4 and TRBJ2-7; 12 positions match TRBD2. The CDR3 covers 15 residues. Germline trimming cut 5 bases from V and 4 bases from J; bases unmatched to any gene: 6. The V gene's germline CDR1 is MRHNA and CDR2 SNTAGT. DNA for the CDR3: TGTGCCAGCAGTTTTGACACTAGCGGGGGGTACGAGCAGTACTTC. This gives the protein CASSFDTSGGYEQYF.

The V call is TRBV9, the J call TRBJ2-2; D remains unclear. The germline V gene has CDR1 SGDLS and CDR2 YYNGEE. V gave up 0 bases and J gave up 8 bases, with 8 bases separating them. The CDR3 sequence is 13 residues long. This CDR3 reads CASSVEIRGELFF. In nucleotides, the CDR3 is TGTGCCAGCAGCGTAGAAATCCGAGGGGAGCTGTTTTTT.

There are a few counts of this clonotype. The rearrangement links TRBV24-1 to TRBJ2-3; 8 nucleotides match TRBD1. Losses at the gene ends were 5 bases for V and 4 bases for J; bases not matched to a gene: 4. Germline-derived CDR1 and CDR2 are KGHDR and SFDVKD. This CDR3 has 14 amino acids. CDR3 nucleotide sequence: TGTGCCACCAGTGGGGGACAGGTCGCAGATACGCAGTATTTT. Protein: CATSGGQVADTQYF.

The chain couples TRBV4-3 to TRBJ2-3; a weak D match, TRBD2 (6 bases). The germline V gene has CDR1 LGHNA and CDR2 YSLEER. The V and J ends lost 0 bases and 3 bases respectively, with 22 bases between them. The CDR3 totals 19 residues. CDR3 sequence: CASSQDIQRVRRGTDTQYF. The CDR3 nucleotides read TGCGCCAGCAGCCAAGATATCCAGCGGGTCCGTCGTGGTACAGATACGCAGTATTTT.

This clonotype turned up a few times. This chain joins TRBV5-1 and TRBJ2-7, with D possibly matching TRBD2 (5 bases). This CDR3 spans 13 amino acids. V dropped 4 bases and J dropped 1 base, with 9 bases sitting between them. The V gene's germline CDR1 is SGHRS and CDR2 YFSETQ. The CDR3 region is CASSPGSSYEQYF. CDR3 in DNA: TGCGCCAGCAGCCCGGGGAGTTCCTACGAGCAGTACTTC.

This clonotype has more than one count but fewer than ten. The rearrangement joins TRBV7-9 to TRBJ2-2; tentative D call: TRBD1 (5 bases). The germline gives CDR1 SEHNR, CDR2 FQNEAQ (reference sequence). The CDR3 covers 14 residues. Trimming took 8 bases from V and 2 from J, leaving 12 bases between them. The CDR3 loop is CASLGLLNTGELFF. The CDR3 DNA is TGTGCCAGCCTGGGGCTTCTTAACACCGGGGAGCTGTTTTTT.